This T cell receptor beta chain was sequenced for a study of identical twins. Overall study findings and caveats: Out-of-frame alpha sequences common to twins exhibited a surplus of low generation probability.

Comment on this clonotype: What it binds is unknown.

TCRdb re-called the 5' RACE reads with MiXCR, one entry per CDR3 protein. The table lists around 250,000 distinct CDR3 sequences, roughly 7% of them singletons. The sample was also reused in another study, on yellow fever vaccine responses in identical twins.

Sequenced input: memory (CD45RO+) T cells sorted from blood. The clonotype originates from a woman under 30 in good health.

For the CDR3, the DNA is TGTGCCAGCAGTAGATTGGGGTATCCGAACACCGGGGAGCTGTTTTTT. Its protein product is CASSRLGYPNTGELFF. This chain uses TRBV7-2 with TRBJ2-2; D gene unclear. The germline V gene encodes CDR1 SGHTA and CDR2 FQGNSA. Trimming removed 6 bases at V and 0 bases at J, with 14 bases between. The CDR3 extends over 16 amino acids.